This is a list of T cell receptor beta chains from one sample in a study of cytomegalovirus exposure and HLA in healthy donors. TCRdb's table, derived via immunoSEQ multiplex PCR, lists solely in-frame clones and lacks some. The sample yields about 120,000 clones, roughly four fifths seen once. The sequencing input was PBMCs. The receptors originated from a woman younger than 35 in good health and CMV-seronegative. CDR3s include the opening cysteine and the closing phenylalanine or tryptophan. Fields, in order: D gene, V gene, clone size, CDR3 length, J gene, CDR3 protein, CDR3 DNA. The D gene is left open where the match is weak. For some rows the clone size is stated as once, few or many, or as a class when expanded; others skip it.

d_gene: NA; v_gene: TRBV19; abundance: NA; len: 17; j_gene: TRBJ1-2; CDR3aa: CASSISSAAGDGYGYTF; CDR3nt: TGTGCCAGTAGTATATCCTCGGCCGCAGGGGACGGCTATGGCTACACCTTC
d_gene: TRBD1; v_gene: TRBV2; abundance: NA; len: 14; j_gene: TRBJ2-1; CDR3aa: CASRGDSSYNEQFF; CDR3nt: TGTGCCAGCAGGGGGGACAGCAGCTACAATGAGCAGTTCTTC
d_gene: NA; v_gene: TRBV13; abundance: NA; len: 17; j_gene: TRBJ1-6; CDR3aa: CASSTTGIRSYNSPLHF; CDR3nt: TGTGCCAGCAGCACAACAGGGATCCGCTCCTATAATTCACCCCTCCACTTT
d_gene: TRBD1; v_gene: TRBV7-3; abundance: NA; len: 12; j_gene: TRBJ2-7; CDR3aa: CASSPGGYEQYF; CDR3nt: TGTGCCAGCAGCCCAGGGGGTTACGAGCAGTACTTC
d_gene: NA; v_gene: TRBV5-1; abundance: NA; len: 17; j_gene: TRBJ2-5; CDR3aa: CASSLGFGGPSQETQYF; CDR3nt: TGCGCCAGCAGCTTGGGATTCGGCGGCCCCTCCCAAGAGACCCAGTACTTC
d_gene: NA; v_gene: TRBV6-1; abundance: NA; len: 13; j_gene: TRBJ1-2; CDR3aa: CASRRETDYGYTF; CDR3nt: TGTGCCAGCAGACGGGAAACAGACTATGGCTACACCTTC
d_gene: NA; v_gene: TRBV27; abundance: NA; len: 15; j_gene: TRBJ2-7; CDR3aa: CASSSPSRTGYEQYF; CDR3nt: TGTGCCAGCAGTTCCCCCTCTCGGACTGGCTACGAGCAGTACTTC
d_gene: NA; v_gene: TRBV18; abundance: once; len: 13; j_gene: TRBJ1-3; CDR3aa: CASSPSTGNTIYF; CDR3nt: TGTGCCAGCTCACCTTCTACTGGAAACACCATATATTTT
d_gene: NA; v_gene: TRBV5-4; abundance: NA; len: 13; j_gene: TRBJ2-1; CDR3aa: CASSLDPDNEQFF; CDR3nt: TGTGCCAGCAGCTTGGACCCAGACAATGAGCAGTTCTTC
d_gene: TRBD2; v_gene: TRBV4-2; abundance: NA; len: 20; j_gene: TRBJ2-3; CDR3aa: CASSQEARAGGFPTTDTQYF; CDR3nt: TGTGCCAGCAGCCAAGAGGCCAGGGCGGGGGGTTTCCCTACCACAGATACGCAGTATTTT
d_gene: NA; v_gene: TRBV15; abundance: NA; len: 14; j_gene: TRBJ1-3; CDR3aa: CATSRGLEEYTIYF; CDR3nt: TGTGCCACCAGCAGAGGTTTGGAGGAATACACCATATATTTT
d_gene: TRBD1; v_gene: TRBV28; abundance: NA; len: 14; j_gene: TRBJ1-5; CDR3aa: CASGPGQGFQPQHF; CDR3nt: TGTGCCAGCGGTCCGGGACAGGGTTTTCAGCCCCAGCATTTT
d_gene: NA; v_gene: TRBV6-5; abundance: NA; len: 11; j_gene: TRBJ1-1; CDR3aa: CASSRGAEAFF; CDR3nt: TGTGCCAGCAGCAGGGGAGCTGAAGCTTTCTTT
d_gene: NA; v_gene: TRBV7-3; abundance: NA; len: 15; j_gene: TRBJ1-3; CDR3aa: CASSLNAGIGNTIYF; CDR3nt: TGTGCCAGCAGCTTAAACGCAGGGATTGGAAACACCATATATTTT
d_gene: NA; v_gene: TRBV6-1; abundance: NA; len: 14; j_gene: TRBJ2-6; CDR3aa: CASPTRSGANGLTF; CDR3nt: TGTGCCAGCCCGACACGCTCTGGGGCCAACGGCCTGACTTTC
d_gene: NA; v_gene: TRBV9; abundance: NA; len: 13; j_gene: TRBJ1-2; CDR3aa: CARVCQGWYGYTF; CDR3nt: TGTGCCAGAGTTTGTCAGGGCTGGTATGGCTACACCTTC
d_gene: TRBD2; v_gene: TRBV5-1; abundance: NA; len: 16; j_gene: TRBJ2-1; CDR3aa: CASGLTSRIAYNEQFF; CDR3nt: TGCGCCAGCGGCCTGACTAGCCGCATCGCCTACAATGAGCAGTTCTTC
d_gene: NA; v_gene: TRBV20-1; abundance: NA; len: 11; j_gene: TRBJ1-2; CDR3aa: CSASRDYGYTF; CDR3nt: TGCAGTGCAAGTAGAGACTATGGCTACACCTTC
d_gene: NA; v_gene: TRBV6-6; abundance: once; len: 14; j_gene: TRBJ1-2; CDR3aa: CASSYRGTGSGYTF; CDR3nt: TGTGCCAGCAGTTATAGGGGAACAGGCTCTGGCTACACCTTC
d_gene: NA; v_gene: TRBV4-2; abundance: NA; len: 17; j_gene: TRBJ1-1; CDR3aa: CASSQVTVLRVNTEAFF; CDR3nt: TGTGCCAGCAGCCAAGTTACGGTTCTGAGGGTGAACACTGAAGCTTTCTTT
d_gene: NA; v_gene: TRBV19; abundance: NA; len: 17; j_gene: TRBJ1-5; CDR3aa: CASSILRGTYSNQPQHF; CDR3nt: TGTGCCAGTAGTATTCTGCGCGGGACTTATAGCAATCAGCCCCAGCATTTT
d_gene: NA; v_gene: TRBV5-8; abundance: NA; len: 13; j_gene: TRBJ1-2; CDR3aa: CASSHSRVGGYTF; CDR3nt: TGTGCCAGCAGCCACTCTCGGGTCGGGGGCTACACCTTC
d_gene: NA; v_gene: TRBV13; abundance: NA; len: 12; j_gene: TRBJ2-7; CDR3aa: CASSPTGEEQYF; CDR3nt: TGTGCCAGCAGCCCCACAGGAGAAGAGCAGTACTTC
d_gene: TRBD1; v_gene: TRBV29-1; abundance: once; len: 14; j_gene: TRBJ1-2; CDR3aa: CSVQMTGGGWGYTF; CDR3nt: TGCAGCGTCCAAATGACAGGGGGCGGTTGGGGCTACACCTTC
d_gene: NA; v_gene: TRBV5-1; abundance: NA; len: 12; j_gene: TRBJ2-4; CDR3aa: CASRSGKNIQYF; CDR3nt: TGCGCCAGCAGGTCCGGCAAAAACATTCAGTACTTC
d_gene: NA; v_gene: TRBV2; abundance: NA; len: 14; j_gene: TRBJ1-4; CDR3aa: CASNWQTTNEKLFF; CDR3nt: TGTGCCAGCAATTGGCAGACAACTAATGAAAAACTGTTTTTT
d_gene: TRBD1; v_gene: TRBV4-1; abundance: NA; len: 15; j_gene: TRBJ1-1; CDR3aa: CASSHPAQGDTEAFF; CDR3nt: TGCGCCAGCAGCCATCCCGCACAGGGGGACACTGAAGCTTTCTTT
d_gene: TRBD1; v_gene: TRBV15; abundance: NA; len: 14; j_gene: TRBJ1-4; CDR3aa: CATSREQGNEKLFF; CDR3nt: TGTGCCACCAGCAGAGAACAGGGGAATGAAAAACTGTTTTTT
d_gene: NA; v_gene: TRBV15; abundance: NA; len: 13; j_gene: TRBJ2-1; CDR3aa: CATSGRPYNEQFF; CDR3nt: TGTGCCACCAGCGGGAGGCCCTACAATGAGCAGTTCTTC
d_gene: NA; v_gene: TRBV7-9; abundance: NA; len: 14; j_gene: TRBJ2-7; CDR3aa: CASSLVRSSYEQYF; CDR3nt: TGTGCCAGCAGCTTAGTAAGGAGCTCCTACGAGCAGTACTTC
d_gene: NA; v_gene: TRBV10-1; abundance: NA; len: 17; j_gene: TRBJ1-1; CDR3aa: CASSEVGGAGSNTEAFF; CDR3nt: TGCGCCAGCAGTGAGGTCGGTGGGGCAGGGTCGAACACTGAAGCTTTCTTT
d_gene: NA; v_gene: TRBV7-2; abundance: NA; len: 14; j_gene: TRBJ2-3; CDR3aa: CASSPSGITDTQYF; CDR3nt: TGTGCCAGCAGCCCCTCAGGGATCACAGATACGCAGTATTTT